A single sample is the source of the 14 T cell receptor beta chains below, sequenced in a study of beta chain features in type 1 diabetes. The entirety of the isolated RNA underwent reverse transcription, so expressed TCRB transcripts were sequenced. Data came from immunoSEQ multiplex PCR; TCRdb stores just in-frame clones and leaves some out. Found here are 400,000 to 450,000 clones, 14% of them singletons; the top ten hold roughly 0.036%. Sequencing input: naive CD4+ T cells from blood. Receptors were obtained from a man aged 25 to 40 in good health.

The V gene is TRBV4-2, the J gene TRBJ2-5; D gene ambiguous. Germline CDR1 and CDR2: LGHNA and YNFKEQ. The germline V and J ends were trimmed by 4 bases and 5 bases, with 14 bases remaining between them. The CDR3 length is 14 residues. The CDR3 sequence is CASSRDGRPETQYF. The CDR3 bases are TGTGCCAGCAGCCGAGATGGGCGACCGGAGACCCAGTACTTC.

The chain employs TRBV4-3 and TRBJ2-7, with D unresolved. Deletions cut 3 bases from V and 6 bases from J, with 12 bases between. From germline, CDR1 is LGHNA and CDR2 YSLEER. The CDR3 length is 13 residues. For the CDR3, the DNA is TGCGCCAGCAGCCAGATGATTTGGGGCGAGCAGTACTTC. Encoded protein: CASSQMIWGEQYF.

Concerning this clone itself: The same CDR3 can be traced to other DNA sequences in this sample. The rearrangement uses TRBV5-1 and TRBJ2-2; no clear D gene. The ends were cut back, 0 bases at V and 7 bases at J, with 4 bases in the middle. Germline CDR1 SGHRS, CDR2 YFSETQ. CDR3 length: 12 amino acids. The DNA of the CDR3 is TGCGCCAGCAGCTTGGAAGGCGGGGAGCTGTTTTTT. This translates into CASSLEGGELFF.

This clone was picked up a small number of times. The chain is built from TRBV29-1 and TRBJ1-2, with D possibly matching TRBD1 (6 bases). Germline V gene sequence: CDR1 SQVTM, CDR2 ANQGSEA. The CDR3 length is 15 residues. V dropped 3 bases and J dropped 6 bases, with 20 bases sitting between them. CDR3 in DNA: TGCAGCGTTGAGCAAGACAGGCTAAATTTTCATGGCTACACCTTC. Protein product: CSVEQDRLNFHGYTF.

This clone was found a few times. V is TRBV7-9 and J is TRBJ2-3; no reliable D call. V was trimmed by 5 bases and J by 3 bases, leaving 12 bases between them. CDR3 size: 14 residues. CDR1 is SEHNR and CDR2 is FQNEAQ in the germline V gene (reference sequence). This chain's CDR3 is CASSPAAWTDTQYF. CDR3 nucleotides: TGTGCCAGCAGCCCCGCTGCTTGGACAGATACGCAGTATTTT.

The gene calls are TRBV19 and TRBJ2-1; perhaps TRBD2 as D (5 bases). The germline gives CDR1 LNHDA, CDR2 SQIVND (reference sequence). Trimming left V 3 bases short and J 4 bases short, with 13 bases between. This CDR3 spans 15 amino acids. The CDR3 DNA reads TGTGCCAGTAGTATTAAAGAGCGGACTTACAATGAGCAGTTCTTC. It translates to CASSIKERTYNEQFF.

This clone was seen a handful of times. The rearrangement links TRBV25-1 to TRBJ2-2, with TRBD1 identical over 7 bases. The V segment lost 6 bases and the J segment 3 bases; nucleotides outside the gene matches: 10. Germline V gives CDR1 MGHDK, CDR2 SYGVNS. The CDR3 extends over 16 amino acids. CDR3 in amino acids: CASSPLTGDDTGELFF. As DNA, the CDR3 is TGTGCCAGCAGCCCCCTTACAGGGGACGACACCGGGGAGCTGTTTTTT.

CDR3 coding DNA: TGTGCCAGCAGTGTAGAGGGCATCTACGAGCAGTACGTC. Translating gives CASSVEGIYEQYV. This sequence joins TRBV2 and TRBJ2-7; TRBD2 might be the D (5 bases). Germline-derived CDR1 and CDR2 are SNHLY and FYNNEI. The germline V and J ends were trimmed by 4 bases and 3 bases, with 10 bases remaining between them. This CDR3 has 13 amino acids.

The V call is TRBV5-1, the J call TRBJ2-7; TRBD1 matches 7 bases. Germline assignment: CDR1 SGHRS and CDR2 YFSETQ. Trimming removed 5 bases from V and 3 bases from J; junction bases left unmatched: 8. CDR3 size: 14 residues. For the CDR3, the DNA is TGCGCCAGCAGACCTGGGACAGAAAACTACGAGCAGTACTTC. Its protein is CASRPGTENYEQYF.

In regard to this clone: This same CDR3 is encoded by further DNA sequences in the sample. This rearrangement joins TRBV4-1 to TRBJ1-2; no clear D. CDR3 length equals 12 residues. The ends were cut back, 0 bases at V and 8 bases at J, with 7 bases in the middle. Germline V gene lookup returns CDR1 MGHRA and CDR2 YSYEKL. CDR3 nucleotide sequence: TGCGCCAGCAGCCAAGAGACTGGCGGCTACACCTTC. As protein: CASSQETGGYTF.

Here the CDR3 DNA reads TGCGCCAGCAGCTCGGGACAGGTGAACACCGGGGAGCTGTTTTTT. Its protein is CASSSGQVNTGELFF. The genes are TRBV4-1 and TRBJ2-2; the match to TRBD1 covers 8 bases. This CDR3 is built from 15 residues. CDR1 is MGHRA and CDR2 is YSYEKL in the germline V gene. The trim removed 5 bases at V and 1 base at J, leaving 3 bases unmatched.

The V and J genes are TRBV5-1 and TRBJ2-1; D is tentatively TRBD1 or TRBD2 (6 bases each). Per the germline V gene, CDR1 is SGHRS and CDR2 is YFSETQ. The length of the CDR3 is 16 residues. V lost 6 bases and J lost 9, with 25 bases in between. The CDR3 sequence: CASNQPARTGAGEQFF. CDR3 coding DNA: TGCGCCAGCAACCAGCCAGCGCGGACGGGGGCAGGTGAGCAGTTCTTC. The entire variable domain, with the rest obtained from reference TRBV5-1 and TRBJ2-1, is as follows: KAGVTQTPRYLIKTRGQQVTLSCSPISGHRSVSWYQQTPGQGLQFLFEYFSETQRNKGNFPGRFSGRQFSNSRSEMNVSTLELGDSALYLCASNQPARTGAGEQFFGPGTRLTVL.

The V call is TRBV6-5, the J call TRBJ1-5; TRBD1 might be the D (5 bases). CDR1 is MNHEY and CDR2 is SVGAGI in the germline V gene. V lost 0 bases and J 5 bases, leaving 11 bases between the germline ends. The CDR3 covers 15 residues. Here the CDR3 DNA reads TGTGCCAGCAGTTACTCGGGAGGGACCCATCAGCCCCAGCATTTT. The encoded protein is CASSYSGGTHQPQHF.

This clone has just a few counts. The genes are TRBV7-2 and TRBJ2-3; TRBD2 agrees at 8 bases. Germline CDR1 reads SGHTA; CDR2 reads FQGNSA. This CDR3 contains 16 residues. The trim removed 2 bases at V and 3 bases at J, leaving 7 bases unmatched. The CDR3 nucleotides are TGTGCCAGCAGCTTATACGGGGTAGCGGGGACAGATACGCAGTATTTT. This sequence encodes CASSLYGVAGTDTQYF.